The rows below give T cell receptor beta chains drawn from one sample of a study of cytomegalovirus exposure and HLA in healthy donors. The repertoire was sequenced with immunoSEQ multiplex PCR; TCRdb's copy has only in-frame clones and lacks some. The sample consists of roughly 120,000 clones, 55% to 70% of them appearing once. Material: PBMCs. The receptors shown here come from a woman younger than 45 in good health and CMV-seronegative. Both conserved end residues are part of each CDR3. D genes are given only for firm matches. Rows give clone size only sometimes, using once, few, many, or a class for an expanded clone.

size: NA; D: TRBD2; J: TRBJ2-7; V: TRBV5-1; DNA: TGCGCCAGCAGCCTCATGAAGGCGGGAGGGTCCGAGCAGTACTTC; CDR3: CASSLMKAGGSEQYF
size: NA; D: TRBD2; J: TRBJ2-1; V: TRBV19; DNA: TGTGCCAGTAGCACTCGGTTAGCGGGAGAGGATGAGCAGTTCTTC; CDR3: CASSTRLAGEDEQFF
size: few; D: TRBD1; J: TRBJ1-1; V: TRBV4-3; DNA: TGCGCCAGCAGCCAAGATCCCCCGACAGGGGAGAACACTGAAGCTTTCTTT; CDR3: CASSQDPPTGENTEAFF
size: NA; D: TRBD2; J: TRBJ2-5; V: TRBV30; DNA: TGTGCCTGGAGCGGACTAGCGAAAGAGACCCAGTACTTC; CDR3: CAWSGLAKETQYF
size: NA; D: NA; J: TRBJ2-5; V: TRBV4-1; DNA: TGCGCCAGCAGCCAACGCTTAGCTAGTGAGACCCAGTACTTC; CDR3: CASSQRLASETQYF
size: once; D: TRBD1; J: TRBJ1-1; V: TRBV5-4; DNA: TGTGCCAGCAGCAGGTTCGGGACAGGGGGCACTGAAGCTTTCTTT; CDR3: CASSRFGTGGTEAFF
size: NA; D: NA; J: TRBJ1-5; V: TRBV27; DNA: TGTGCCAGCAGTTTATCGCCAGGGTATCAGCCCCAGCATTTT; CDR3: CASSLSPGYQPQHF
size: NA; D: TRBD1; J: TRBJ1-2; V: TRBV10-3; DNA: TGTGCCATCTCGGGACAGTACTATGGCTACACCTTC; CDR3: CAISGQYYGYTF
size: few; D: NA; J: TRBJ2-3; V: TRBV5-1; DNA: TGCGCCAGCAGCTTGGGGCAGCGATTAGAGGATACGCAGTATTTT; CDR3: CASSLGQRLEDTQYF
size: NA; D: NA; J: TRBJ1-5; V: TRBV5-8; DNA: TGTGCCAGCAGCTTTAAAAGAGGGCTTAGCAATCAGCCCCAGCATTTT; CDR3: CASSFKRGLSNQPQHF
size: NA; D: TRBD2; J: TRBJ2-1; V: TRBV30; DNA: TGTGCCTGGAGTACTCTAGGAGCGGGACTCAATGAGCAGTTCTTC; CDR3: CAWSTLGAGLNEQFF
size: NA; D: NA; J: TRBJ2-7; V: TRBV4-1; DNA: TGCGCCAGCAGTCGAAGCGGACCTAGCTACGAGCAGTACTTC; CDR3: CASSRSGPSYEQYF
size: NA; D: NA; J: TRBJ1-1; V: TRBV7-9; DNA: TGTGCCAGCAGCTTGACAAAGGCGAACACTGAAGCTTTCTTT; CDR3: CASSLTKANTEAFF
size: NA; D: NA; J: TRBJ2-5; V: TRBV11-2; DNA: TGTGCCAGCAGCTTAGCGGGAGTTTGGTCCCCTATCCAAGAGACCCAGTACTTC; CDR3: CASSLAGVWSPIQETQYF
size: once; D: NA; J: TRBJ2-2; V: TRBV4-1; DNA: TGCGCCAGCAGCCCCCGGACTGTCACCGGGGAGCTGTTTTTT; CDR3: CASSPRTVTGELFF
size: NA; D: NA; J: TRBJ2-7; V: TRBV7-8; DNA: TGTGCCAGCAGCTTAGCCCCCCCGAGCAGGGGGGTCTACGAGCAGTACTTC; CDR3: CASSLAPPSRGVYEQYF
size: NA; D: NA; J: TRBJ2-7; V: TRBV2; DNA: TGTGCCAGCAGCCTACGCCTAGATGTTGGCGAGCAGTACTTC; CDR3: CASSLRLDVGEQYF
size: NA; D: TRBD1; J: TRBJ2-7; V: TRBV27; DNA: TGTGCCAGCAGTTTTACACCAGGGGGCGGCTACGAGCAGTACTTC; CDR3: CASSFTPGGGYEQYF
size: NA; D: NA; J: TRBJ1-2; V: TRBV7-8; DNA: TGTGCCAGCAGCCCTGTAAGACAGATGAACTATGGCTACACCTTC; CDR3: CASSPVRQMNYGYTF
size: NA; D: TRBD1; J: TRBJ1-2; V: TRBV27; DNA: TGTGCCAGCAGTTTATCGGCGGTTAACTACAGGGGGCTGGGCTATGGCTACACCTTC; CDR3: CASSLSAVNYRGLGYGYTF
size: NA; D: NA; J: TRBJ2-2; V: TRBV5-1; DNA: TGCGCCAGCAGCTTGGCCAGGGGACACACCGGGGAGCTGTTTTTT; CDR3: CASSLARGHTGELFF
size: once; D: NA; J: TRBJ1-4; V: TRBV6-5; DNA: TGTGCCAGCAGTTACTCTACAGGCCTAGGTGAAAAACTGTTTTTT; CDR3: CASSYSTGLGEKLFF
size: few; D: NA; J: TRBJ1-4; V: TRBV25-1; DNA: TGTGCCAGCAGTATACAGGGACGAGAAAAACTGTTTTTT; CDR3: CASSIQGREKLFF
size: NA; D: TRBD2; J: TRBJ2-3; V: TRBV30; DNA: TGTGCCTGGAGTGTAAACGGGAGGAATACGCAGTATTTT; CDR3: CAWSVNGRNTQYF
size: NA; D: TRBD2; J: TRBJ2-3; V: TRBV7-8; DNA: TGTGCCAGCAGCGTAGGCCTCACTAGCGGGAGAACAGATACGCAGTATTTT; CDR3: CASSVGLTSGRTDTQYF
size: NA; D: NA; J: TRBJ1-1; V: TRBV5-6; DNA: TGTGCCAGCAGCCACGACAGTTTGAGGACTGAAGCTTTCTTT; CDR3: CASSHDSLRTEAFF
size: NA; D: NA; J: TRBJ1-1; V: TRBV11-2; DNA: TGTGCCAGCCGAGGCGGGGAAATGGCTGAAGCTTTCTTT; CDR3: CASRGGEMAEAFF
size: NA; D: TRBD2; J: TRBJ2-1; V: TRBV7-3; DNA: TGTGCCAGCAGCTTAACGGGGACTAGCGGGATCCTTGAGCAGTTCTTC; CDR3: CASSLTGTSGILEQFF
size: NA; D: TRBD1; J: TRBJ1-2; V: TRBV7-3; DNA: TGTGCCAGCAGCATCACAGGGGGCTTATATGGCTACACCTTC; CDR3: CASSITGGLYGYTF
size: few; D: NA; J: TRBJ2-7; V: TRBV6-5; DNA: TGTGCCAGCAGCCCTGGGGGGAGCTACGAGCAGTACTTC; CDR3: CASSPGGSYEQYF
size: NA; D: TRBD1; J: TRBJ2-3; V: TRBV6-1; DNA: TGTGCCAGCACAGGGGGCGAATACGATACGCAGTATTTT; CDR3: CASTGGEYDTQYF
size: NA; D: TRBD1; J: TRBJ1-2; V: TRBV9; DNA: TGTGCCAGCAGCGCCCAGAAGGGGGCGGGTGGCTACACCTTC; CDR3: CASSAQKGAGGYTF
size: NA; D: NA; J: TRBJ1-4; V: TRBV5-1; DNA: TGCGCCAGCAGCCCGCAGGGTTGGGGAAAACTGTTTTTT; CDR3: CASSPQGWGKLFF
size: few; D: TRBD2; J: TRBJ2-7; V: TRBV7-2; DNA: TGTGCCAGCAGCTTCGGGAGGTACGAGCAGTACTTC; CDR3: CASSFGRYEQYF
size: few; D: TRBD2; J: TRBJ2-1; V: TRBV4-1; DNA: TGCGCCAGCAGCCAAGTTGGACTAGCCGAGACCTACAATGAGCAGTTCTTC; CDR3: CASSQVGLAETYNEQFF
size: few; D: NA; J: TRBJ2-1; V: TRBV7-2; DNA: TGTGCCAGCAGCTTAATGCGATCAAATGAGCAGTTCTTC; CDR3: CASSLMRSNEQFF
size: once; D: NA; J: TRBJ1-4; V: TRBV18; DNA: TGTGCCAGCTCACCACGGGACTCTTCCCAAGAAAAACTGTTTTTT; CDR3: CASSPRDSSQEKLFF
size: few; D: TRBD2; J: TRBJ2-1; V: TRBV14; DNA: TGTGCCAGCAACGAGCGGGACTCCTACAATGAGCAGTTCTTC; CDR3: CASNERDSYNEQFF
size: few; D: NA; J: TRBJ2-5; V: TRBV4-3; DNA: TGCGCCAGCAGCCAAGAGATAAGGGGGCGGGGACAAGAGACCCAGTACTTC; CDR3: CASSQEIRGRGQETQYF
size: NA; D: TRBD2; J: TRBJ2-1; V: TRBV19; DNA: TGTGCCAGTAGTGTCCAAGCGGGAGTAGTCTACAATGAGCAGTTCTTC; CDR3: CASSVQAGVVYNEQFF
size: NA; D: TRBD2; J: TRBJ2-7; V: TRBV15; DNA: TGTGCCACCAGCAGAGATCCCCGGACTAGCACCGAGCAGTACTTC; CDR3: CATSRDPRTSTEQYF
size: few; D: NA; J: TRBJ1-2; V: TRBV5-1; DNA: TGCGCCAGCAGCGGGGCAGGGGCATACGGCTACACCTTC; CDR3: CASSGAGAYGYTF
size: NA; D: TRBD1; J: TRBJ1-2; V: TRBV7-2; DNA: TGTGCCAGCAGCCCGGACAGGGGGCAGGGATATGGCTACACCTTC; CDR3: CASSPDRGQGYGYTF
size: NA; D: TRBD1; J: TRBJ2-1; V: TRBV7-8; DNA: TGTGCCAGCAGCTTATCCGGGACAGGGGACTACAATGAGCAGTTCTTC; CDR3: CASSLSGTGDYNEQFF
size: NA; D: TRBD1; J: TRBJ2-1; V: TRBV5-4; DNA: TGTGCCAGCAGCTTGGCCCGGGACAGCCATACGAATGAGCAGTTCTTC; CDR3: CASSLARDSHTNEQFF
size: NA; D: NA; J: TRBJ2-7; V: TRBV4-3; DNA: TGCGCCAGCAGCCAAGAAAAAGGGGGCGAGCAGTACTTC; CDR3: CASSQEKGGEQYF
size: once; D: TRBD1; J: TRBJ1-5; V: TRBV28; DNA: TGTGCCAGCAGTTCAGCGGGACAGGGGACCAATCAGCCCCAGCATTTT; CDR3: CASSSAGQGTNQPQHF
size: NA; D: NA; J: TRBJ1-2; V: TRBV5-6; DNA: TGTGCCAGCAGCTTGGTAGGACAGAACTATGGCTACACCTTC; CDR3: CASSLVGQNYGYTF
size: once; D: TRBD2; J: TRBJ2-7; V: TRBV6-1; DNA: TGTGCCAGCAGTGTAATGACTGGTCTAGCGGGCCACGAGCAGTACTTC; CDR3: CASSVMTGLAGHEQYF
size: NA; D: NA; J: TRBJ1-1; V: TRBV30; DNA: TGTGCCTGGAGCCGGGTGAACACTGAAGCTTTCTTT; CDR3: CAWSRVNTEAFF